The next 21 T cell receptor beta chains were all read from a single sample in a study of cytomegalovirus exposure and HLA in healthy donors. The PCR was carried out with 60 Vbeta primers and 13 Jbeta primers. TCRdb's copy holds only in-frame clones and misses some; the assay was immunoSEQ multiplex PCR. The data contain over 90,000 clones, 70% to 75% of them seen just once; the ten biggest clones take up more than 3%. Material for sequencing was PBMCs. The receptor source for this set is a middle-aged man in good health and CMV-seronegative.

V and J are TRBV5-1 and TRBJ2-3; the D gene is possibly TRBD2 (5 bases). The CDR3 length is 14 residues. V lost 3 bases, J lost 4 bases, and 12 bases lay in between. Per the germline V gene, CDR1 is SGHRS and CDR2 is YFSETQ. The CDR3: CASSSGMWADTQYF. CDR3 nucleotides: TGCGCCAGCAGCTCGGGGATGTGGGCAGATACGCAGTATTTT.

In its sample, this clone was seen once. The rearrangement joins TRBV2 to TRBJ2-7; maybe TRBD2 (6 bases). There are 14 residues in the CDR3. V was pared by 3 bases and J by 4 bases, with 13 bases between. Germline CDR1 is SNHLY and CDR2 is FYNNEI. CDR3 in amino acids: CASSDQGAGYEQYF. CDR3 bases: TGTGCCAGCAGTGATCAGGGTGCGGGATACGAGCAGTACTTC.

The rearrangement uses TRBV6-1 and TRBJ2-7; 10 nucleotides line up with TRBD1. This CDR3 spans 16 amino acids. Germline trimming cut 2 bases from V and 1 base from J; bases unmatched to any gene: 5. Germline values: CDR1 MNHNS, CDR2 SASEGT. This CDR3 is CASSEPGQGLSYEQYF. The CDR3 coding sequence is TGTGCCAGCAGTGAACCGGGACAGGGGTTATCCTACGAGCAGTACTTC.

The chain combines TRBV2 with TRBJ1-5; 10 bases are a match to TRBD1. After removal of 5 bases from V and 4 bases from J, the junction contained 8 bases not matched to a gene. Germline V gene sequence: CDR1 SNHLY, CDR2 FYNNEI. The CDR3 length is 16 residues. CDR3 DNA sequence: TGTGCCAGCAGTATCCCGGGACAGGGGACAAATCAGCCCCAGCATTTT. Translation: CASSIPGQGTNQPQHF.

V usage is TRBV7-8 and J usage is TRBJ2-7, with D perhaps TRBD1 (6 bases). V was shortened by 8 bases and J by 3 bases, with 23 bases between the two germline ends. The CDR3 sequence is 16 residues long. CDR1 is SGHVS, CDR2 FQNEAQ, per germline. CDR3 coding DNA: TGTGCCAGCGTCGAACGAAGGACAGTCAGATACTACGAGCAGTACTTC. It specifies CASVERRTVRYYEQYF.

This chain joins TRBV6-6 and TRBJ1-6; unclear D gene. The ends were cut back, 5 bases at V and 7 bases at J, with 12 bases in the middle. Germline V CDR1 and CDR2: MNHNY, SVGAGI (reference sequence). The CDR3 sequence is 14 residues long. As DNA, the CDR3 is TGTGCCAGCAGTGAGGGAGGGATGAATTCACCCCTCCACTTT. Protein sequence: CASSEGGMNSPLHF.

In its sample, this clone was seen a few times. The rearrangement uses TRBV5-5 and TRBJ1-2, with a tentative D call TRBD1 (6 bases). In germline, CDR1 is SGHKS, CDR2 YYEKEE (reference sequence). The CDR3 is made up of 13 amino acids. V dropped 1 base and J dropped 5 bases, with 9 bases sitting between them. This CDR3 is CASSLTGPYGYTF. In DNA, the CDR3 is TGTGCCAGCAGCTTGACAGGGCCGTATGGCTACACCTTC.

The chain links TRBV28 to TRBJ1-2, with TRBD1 matching over 9 bases. The ends lost 7 bases at V and 6 bases at J; junction bases unmatched: 18. The CDR3 sequence is 17 residues long. Germline V gene sequence: CDR1 MDHEN, CDR2 SYDVKM. The CDR3 sequence: CASIDGGQGIEADGYTF. The CDR3 DNA sequence: TGTGCCAGCATCGACGGGGGACAGGGAATTGAAGCGGATGGCTACACCTTC.

The V and J genes are TRBV6-5 and TRBJ2-7; possible D gene TRBD1, 6 bases. Germline values: CDR1 MNHEY, CDR2 SVGAGI. The CDR3 covers 13 residues. V shed 6 bases and J shed 6 bases, with 15 bases lying between them. The CDR3, as DNA: TGTGCCAGCAGGGACAGTCGATCATTCGAGCAGTACTTC. The encoded protein is CASRDSRSFEQYF.

This rearrangement joins TRBV5-5 to TRBJ2-1; the match to TRBD1 covers 7 bases. CDR1 and CDR2 from the germline V gene are SGHKS and YYEKEE (reference sequence). The CDR3 extends over 15 amino acids. J lost 3 bases, V lost 4 bases, and 7 bases had no gene match. The CDR3 loop reads CASSPGTALYNEQFF. The DNA of the CDR3 is TGTGCCAGCAGCCCCGGGACAGCCCTCTACAATGAGCAGTTCTTC.

This chain uses TRBV5-4 with TRBJ2-5, with a possible D match to TRBD1 (6 bases). This CDR3 is built from 14 residues. From germline, CDR1 is SGHNT and CDR2 YYREEE (reference sequence). Trimming left V 4 bases short and J 2 bases short, with 12 bases between. CDR3 nucleotides: TGTGCCAGCAGCGCAGGGGTTGGGCAAGAGACCCAGTACTTC. The encoded protein is CASSAGVGQETQYF.

This chain joins TRBV7-2 and TRBJ2-3; D uncertain. The CDR3 has 13 amino acids. Germline-derived CDR1 and CDR2 are SGHTA and FQGNSA. The V and J ends lost 7 bases and 3 bases respectively, with 11 bases between them. The CDR3 DNA follows: TGTGCCAGCACTTCCTATGTTACAGATACGCAGTATTTT. Translation: CASTSYVTDTQYF.

This clone occurred a few times. The chain has TRBV2 and TRBJ2-1; 7 nucleotides agree with TRBD2. V dropped 5 bases and J dropped 3; count of bases not matched to a gene: 16. The CDR3 covers 18 residues. CDR1 is SNHLY and CDR2 is FYNNEI in the germline V gene. The CDR3 sequence is CASSPGGSGHIYYNEQFF. CDR3 in DNA: TGTGCCAGCAGTCCGGGCGGTAGCGGGCACATATACTACAATGAGCAGTTCTTC.

The chain employs TRBV28 and TRBJ1-2; 7 nucleotides align to TRBD1. V lost 6 bases, J lost 5 bases, and 6 bases stayed unmatched. Germline CDR1 MDHEN, CDR2 SYDVKM. CDR3 length equals 13 residues. Written as DNA, the CDR3 is TGTGCCAGCAGATCCGACAGGGCGTATGGCTACACCTTC. It yields the protein CASRSDRAYGYTF.

J is TRBJ2-3 and V is TRBV13; no definite D call. Trimming removed 1 base from V and 2 bases from J, with 7 bases in between. Germline V lookup: CDR1 PRHDT, CDR2 FYEKMQ (reference sequence). There are 14 residues in the CDR3. This CDR3 reads CASSLVAYTDTQYF. The CDR3 DNA is TGTGCCAGCAGCTTAGTAGCCTACACAGATACGCAGTATTTT.

Here the CDR3 reads CASSSDPLREQYF. CDR3 nucleotide sequence: TGTGCCAGCAGCTCCGACCCGTTGAGGGAGCAGTACTTC. The gene calls are TRBV7-7 and TRBJ2-7, with D unresolved. CDR1 SSHAT and CDR2 FNYEAQ come from the germline V gene (reference sequence). The CDR3 totals 13 residues. Deletions cut 4 bases from V and 7 bases from J, with 14 bases between.

The chain uses TRBV5-4 and TRBJ2-7, with D possibly being TRBD2 (5 bases). The CDR3 loop spans 13 amino acids. Trimming shortened V by 4 bases and J by 6 bases, and 14 bases separated the two germline ends. CDR1 is SGHNT, CDR2 YYREEE, per germline (reference sequence). The DNA of the CDR3 is TGTGCCAGCAGCAGAACCCGGGATACCGAGCAGTACTTC. It yields the protein CASSRTRDTEQYF.

This clone has a handful of counts. The V call is TRBV19, the J call TRBJ2-3, with D possibly TRBD2 on 7 matching bases. V lost 6 bases, J lost 3 bases, and 13 bases lay in between. CDR1 and CDR2 from the germline V gene are LNHDA and SQIVND (reference sequence). The CDR3 contains 14 residues. The CDR3 nucleotides are TGTGCCAGTAGACGACGGGGGGCGACAGATACGCAGTATTTT. This gives the protein CASRRRGATDTQYF.

V and J are TRBV2 and TRBJ2-5; 9 bases are shared with TRBD2. The CDR3 runs to 16 residues. The germline V gene encodes CDR1 SNHLY and CDR2 FYNNEI. The junction had 9 bases not matched to a gene; V was cut back by 4 bases and J by 3 bases. Here the CDR3 reads CASSAERGALKETQYF. The CDR3 region has the DNA TGTGCCAGCAGTGCGGAGCGGGGGGCCCTAAAAGAGACCCAGTACTTC.

On this clone itself: The sample carries other DNA sequences with the same CDR3. The rearrangement uses TRBV4-1 and TRBJ2-5; D remains ambiguous. Germline V gene sequence: CDR1 MGHRA, CDR2 YSYEKL. The CDR3 consists of 14 residues. With 1 base removed from V and 0 bases from J, the gap between germline ends came to 6 bases. The CDR3 spells CASSQAPNQETQYF. In DNA, the CDR3 is TGCGCCAGCAGCCAAGCCCCTAACCAAGAGACCCAGTACTTC.

The V and J genes are TRBV28 and TRBJ1-2, with no clear D. V was shortened by 4 bases and J by 0 bases, with 24 bases between the two germline ends. The germline gives CDR1 MDHEN, CDR2 SYDVKM. The length of the CDR3 is 19 residues. The CDR3 spells CASSSIHLRSLGANYGYTF. The CDR3 nucleotides are TGTGCCAGCAGTTCCATACACCTTAGGTCCCTCGGGGCTAACTATGGCTACACCTTC.